Below are 5 T cell receptor beta chains sequenced from a single sample in a study of T cells in Graves' hyperthyroidism and ophthalmopathy. The investigators amplified TCR beta CDR3 regions from RNA transcripts. During a first-round RT-PCR of the TCR CDR3, the HTBI primer set was used. One entry per CDR3 protein, called by TCRdb with MiXCR from the multiplex PCR reads. The sample lists about 260,000 distinct CDR3 sequences; less than 30% were seen once. Material: blood. The origin of the receptors is a man aged 40-49 years with Graves' hyperthyroidism that later progressed to Graves' ophthalmopathy.

The V and J genes are TRBV4-1 and TRBJ2-7, with D perhaps matching TRBD1 (6 bases). The germline V gene encodes CDR1 MGHRA and CDR2 YSYEKL. V lost 1 base to trimming and J lost 0 bases, with 10 bases between them. This CDR3 has 15 amino acids. The chain's CDR3 is CASSQGQGSSYEQYF. Here the CDR3 DNA reads TGCGCCAGCAGCCAAGGTCAGGGGAGCTCCTACGAGCAGTACTTC.

The rearrangement links TRBV7-3 to TRBJ2-2; TRBD1 matches at 7 bases. CDR3 length: 14 residues. V gave up 5 bases and J gave up 5 bases; unmatched junction bases: 5. Germline CDR1 and CDR2: SGHTA and FQGTGA. In nucleotides, the CDR3 is TGTGCCAGCAGCCCCGGGACAGAAACCGGGGAGCTGTTTTTT. Protein sequence: CASSPGTETGELFF.

The V call is TRBV6-2 or TRBV6-3, the J call TRBJ1-5; TRBD1 matches at 7 bases. The CDR3 covers 20 residues. V lost 5 bases to trimming and J lost 0 bases; unmatched junction nucleotides: 19. CDR1 and CDR2 from the germline V gene are MNHEY and SVGEGT. The DNA for the CDR3 is TGTGCCAGCAGTCCTCATACCCTTTACCGGGACAGAGATAGCAATCAGCCCCAGCATTTT. Amino acids: CASSPHTLYRDRDSNQPQHF.

This clonotype was seen ten or more times. The chain combines TRBV7-2 with TRBJ2-7; unclear D gene. The V end lost 2 bases, the J end lost 7 bases, and 18 bases lay between the germline ends. Germline V gene sequence: CDR1 SGHTA, CDR2 FQGNSA. This CDR3 comprises 15 residues. The CDR3 spells CASSLNWNQIREQYF. In nucleotides, the CDR3 is TGTGCCAGCAGCTTAAATTGGAACCAAATTCGGGAGCAGTACTTC.

This chain uses TRBV12-3 or TRBV12-4 with TRBJ1-5, with 9 bases that match TRBD1. The CDR3 has 16 residues. V lost 5 bases to trimming and J lost 6 bases; unmatched junction nucleotides: 11. CDR3 coding DNA: TGTGCCAGCAGTGCAGCCTCCGGGACAGGGCCTCAGCCCCAGCATTTT. Its translation is CASSAASGTGPQPQHF.